This T cell receptor (beta chain) was recorded in a study of glioma-infiltrating T cells after dendritic cell vaccination. Whole-study context: Dendritic cell vaccine was injected intradermally three times, biweekly. Overall study findings and caveats: No direct clonality-survival link was found; a diverse polyclonal response may matter. Complete blood and tumor specimen sets were limited to few patients.

Details on this clone: Its antigen is currently unknown.

As for time point: after dendritic cell vaccination, including at tumor progression/relapse. Blood PBMC samples: pre-vaccination, two weeks post third vaccination, and at tumor progression. The CDR3 is made up of 13 amino acids. The germline CDR1 and CDR2 sequences are SGHNT and YENEEA. Trimming pared 3 bases from V and 0 bases from J, leaving 5 bases between. Here immunoSEQ multiplex PCR was the method, and the copy in TCRdb shows in-frame clones only, minus some. The sample records 75,000 to 85,000 clones, 87% being singletons. This TCR was recovered from a human donor with glioblastoma. The sample consisted of blood, taken after dendritic cell vaccination. The V call is TRBV11-3, the J call TRBJ1-1, with D unresolved. The CDR3 DNA reads TGTGCCAGCAGCTTCGGGTTGAACACTGAAGCTTTCTTT. Its translation is CASSFGLNTEAFF.